These T cell receptor beta chains were read from a single sample in a study of shared clonotypes between healthy human individuals. Only in-frame clones appear in the TCRdb table, and some are missing; sequencing was by immunoSEQ multiplex PCR. The profile covers 2 million to 2.5 million clones, with roughly 93% appearing a single time and under 0.45% taken by the ten largest. Sequencing was performed on naive CD4+ T cells from PBMCs. Every receptor here comes from a man aged 18 to 30 in good health. Some clones in this sample may be carry-over from other donors' samples. The CDR3 runs from the conserved cysteine through the conserved F or W. The order of the fields is V gene, J gene, D gene, clone size, CDR3 DNA, CDR3 protein. A D gene is named only where the DNA matches it firmly. Clone size is stated in some rows and not others, as once, few, many or a class when expanded.

>TRBV5-1|TRBJ2-3|-|-
TGCGCCAGCAGCTTGGGAGGGACTGGAAACACAGATACGCAGTATTTT
CASSLGGTGNTDTQYF
>TRBV27|TRBJ2-2|TRBD2|once
TGTGCCAGCGGGTGGGCGGGAGACACCGGGGAGCTGTTTTTT
CASGWAGDTGELFF
>TRBV6-1|TRBJ2-2|TRBD1|-
TGTGCCAGCAGTCCTCAGGGGGTTGGGGAGCTGTTTTTT
CASSPQGVGELFF
>TRBV6-4|TRBJ2-2|-|-
TGTGCCAGCAGAGTACAGGAGAACACCGGGGAGCTGTTTTTT
CASRVQENTGELFF
>TRBV19|TRBJ2-7|TRBD1|-
TGTGCCAGTAGTAGATTGACAGGGGGCTCCTACGAGCAGTACTTC
CASSRLTGGSYEQYF
>TRBV7-3|TRBJ2-1|-|-
TGTGCCAGCAGCTTAGAGGCAGGGTACTACAATGAGCAGTTCTTC
CASSLEAGYYNEQFF
>TRBV15|TRBJ1-5|-|-
TGTGCCACCAGCAGAGAAGGACAGCGGGGCAATCAGCCCCAGCATTTT
CATSREGQRGNQPQHF
>TRBV7-8|TRBJ1-3|-|-
TGTGCCAGCAGCACAGGTGCGGCTGGAAACACCATATATTTT
CASSTGAAGNTIYF
>TRBV5-4|TRBJ2-5|-|-
TGTGCCAGCGGGTGGTCAGGGGAAGAGACCCAGTACTTC
CASGWSGEETQYF
>TRBV4-1|TRBJ1-1|TRBD1|once
TGCGCCAGCAGCCTGCCCCGGGGACAGGGGAGAGGGCGGGCTTTCTTT
CASSLPRGQGRGRAFF
>TRBV11-2|TRBJ2-3|-|-
TGTGCCAGCAGCTTAGTGGGGGGACGCGCAGATACGCAGTATTTT
CASSLVGGRADTQYF
>TRBV29-1|TRBJ2-1|-|-
TGCAGCGTCGGCGGACTTCTCACCTACAATGAGCAGTTCTTC
CSVGGLLTYNEQFF
>TRBV5-1|TRBJ2-4|-|-
TGCGCCAGCAGCCCCATCGGACCGAGAGGCAAAAACATTCAGTACTTC
CASSPIGPRGKNIQYF
>TRBV5-6|TRBJ1-2|TRBD1|-
TGTGCCAGCAGCTGGAGGACAGGGAGGAACTATGGCTACACCTTC
CASSWRTGRNYGYTF
>TRBV7-2|TRBJ2-7|TRBD2|-
TGTGCCAGCACCACTCGGACTAGCGAGTCCTACGAGCAGTACTTC
CASTTRTSESYEQYF